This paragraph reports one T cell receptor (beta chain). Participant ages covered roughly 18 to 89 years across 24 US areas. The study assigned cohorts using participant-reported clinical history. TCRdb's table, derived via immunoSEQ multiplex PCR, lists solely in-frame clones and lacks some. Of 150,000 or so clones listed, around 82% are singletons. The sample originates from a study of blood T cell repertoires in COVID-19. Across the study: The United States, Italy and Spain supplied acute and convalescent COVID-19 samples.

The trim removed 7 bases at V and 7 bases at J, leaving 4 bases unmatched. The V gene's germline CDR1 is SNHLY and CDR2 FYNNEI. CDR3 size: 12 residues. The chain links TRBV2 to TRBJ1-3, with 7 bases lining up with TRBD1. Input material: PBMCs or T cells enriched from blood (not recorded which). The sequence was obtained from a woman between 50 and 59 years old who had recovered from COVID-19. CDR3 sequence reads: CASTEQGNTIYF. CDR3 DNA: TGTGCCAGCACCGAACAGGGGAACACCATATATTTT.